Presented here are 11 T cell receptor beta chains from one specimen sequenced in a study of CD8+CD57+ T cells in acquired aplastic anemia. Individuals selected for sequencing had exhibited CD8+CD57+ cell expansion on flow cytometry. Using genomic DNA as the template, TCR beta VDJ and CDR3 profiling was carried out. Using its own MiXCR run on the reads, TCRdb lists one record per CDR3 protein. Of roughly 98,000 distinct CDR3 sequences listed, 55% to 75% are singletons. The sequenced material came from sorted CD4+, CD8+, or CD8+CD57+ T cells (not recorded which) from PBMCs. The receptor source for this set is a human donor with aplastic anemia.

This clonotype has ten or more counts. This rearrangement joins TRBV3-1 to TRBJ2-3; D remains ambiguous. This CDR3 is built from 14 residues. Germline V gene lookup returns CDR1 LGHDT and CDR2 YNNKEL (reference sequence). V was trimmed by 1 base and J by 4 bases, leaving 9 bases between them. This CDR3 is CASSQVASPDTQYF. For the CDR3, the DNA is TGTGCCAGCAGCCAAGTGGCCTCCCCAGATACGCAGTATTTT.

CDR3 coding DNA: TGTGCCACCAGTGATACGGGACAGGGGGCAAATGAAAAACTGTTTTTT. Amino acids: CATSDTGQGANEKLFF. This chain joins TRBV24-1 and TRBJ1-4; TRBD1 aligns across 12 bases. CDR3 length: 16 amino acids. CDR1 and CDR2 (germline): KGHDR, SFDVKD. The J segment lost 5 bases and the V segment lost 3 bases, leaving 3 bases of the junction unmatched.

This clonotype has a count of ten or more. The chain combines TRBV11-2 with TRBJ1-1; D gene uncertain. This CDR3 is 11 amino acids long. Germline CDR1 SGHAT, CDR2 FQNNGV. Deletions cut 6 bases from V and 4 bases from J, with 6 bases between. The CDR3 DNA reads as TGTGCCAGCAGTCCGTTCACTGAAGCTTTCTTT. This gives the protein CASSPFTEAFF.

The chain recombines TRBV7-2 with TRBJ2-7; no clear D. The CDR3 contains 13 residues. Germline CDR1 SGHTA, CDR2 FQGNSA. V shed 1 base and J shed 2 bases, with 6 bases lying between them. Here the CDR3 DNA reads TGTGCCAGCAGCTTAGTGGCAGCCTACGAGCAGTACTTC. This translates into CASSLVAAYEQYF.

The chain employs TRBV2 and TRBJ2-5; 10 bases are a match to TRBD2. Germline CDR1 reads SNHLY; CDR2 reads FYNNEI. This CDR3 has 13 residues. J lost 6 bases, V lost 7 bases, and 5 bases had no gene match. As DNA, the CDR3 is TGTGCCAGCACTATTAGCGGGGGGAAGACCCAGTACTTC. Its translation is CASTISGGKTQYF.

The rearrangement joins TRBV7-8 to TRBJ1-2; D is perhaps TRBD1 (5 bases). Germline assignment: CDR1 SGHVS and CDR2 FQNEAQ. This CDR3 is built from 13 residues. Trimming cost V 5 bases and J 3 bases, with 10 bases left between them. CDR3 coding DNA: TGTGCCAGCAGCCTCAGGGCCGACTATGGCTACACCTTC. Translating it yields CASSLRADYGYTF.

This clonotype was counted a few times. The J gene is TRBJ2-3, the V gene TRBV15; possibly TRBD1 or TRBD2 for D (6 bases each). V was pared by 0 bases and J by 4 bases, with 17 bases between. This CDR3 region has 17 residues. Germline lookup yields CDR1 LNHNV and CDR2 YYDKDF (reference sequence). This CDR3 is CATSREVRGTGADTQYF. The CDR3, as DNA: TGTGCCACCAGCAGAGAGGTCAGGGGAACGGGGGCAGATACGCAGTATTTT.

The genes are TRBV6-2 or TRBV6-3 and TRBJ2-3; 12 positions match TRBD2. The V gene's germline CDR1 is MNHEY and CDR2 SVGEGT. After removal of 2 bases from V and 0 bases from J, the junction contained 12 bases not matched to a gene. The CDR3 runs to 20 residues. CDR3 sequence reads: CASSYDPRLAGALSTDTQYF. For the CDR3, the DNA is TGTGCCAGCAGTTACGACCCCCGACTAGCGGGGGCCCTTAGCACAGATACGCAGTATTTT.

This clonotype was seen more than once but under ten times. The chain combines TRBV5-6 with TRBJ2-5, with TRBD2 matching over 10 bases. The V and J ends lost 2 bases and 6 bases, in that order; junction bases with no gene match: 4. Germline CDR1 is SGHDT and CDR2 is YYEEEE. This CDR3 contains 14 residues. CDR3 sequence (DNA): TGTGCCAGCAGCTTCCCTAGCGGGGGAAAGACCCAGTACTTC. It specifies CASSFPSGGKTQYF.

The chain recombines TRBV9 with TRBJ2-5; D gene uncertain. Germline V gene lookup returns CDR1 SGDLS and CDR2 YYNGEE. V was pared by 3 bases and J by 5 bases, with 5 bases between. The CDR3 has 11 residues. The CDR3: CASSGSETQYF. DNA of the CDR3: TGTGCCAGCAGCGGTAGCGAGACCCAGTACTTC.

The V call is TRBV7-9, the J call TRBJ1-1, with 7 bases fitting TRBD1. With 3 bases clipped from V and 7 bases from J, the junction kept 5 bases outside the gene matches. The germline gives CDR1 SEHNR, CDR2 FQNEAQ (reference sequence). The CDR3 is made up of 13 amino acids. In DNA, the CDR3 is TGTGCCAGCAGCTTGGGGACAGCCCATGAAGCTTTCTTT. Protein product: CASSLGTAHEAFF.